A single sample gave rise to the 28 T cell receptor beta chains below, sequenced in a study of cytomegalovirus exposure and HLA in healthy donors (dated by TCRdb to about 2017). The library came from the immunoSEQ multiplex PCR assay. For the multiplex PCR, a mixture combining 60 forward primers for TCR Vbeta segments and 13 reverse primers for TCR Jbeta segments was used. TCRdb mirrors the immuneACCESS table, restricted to in-frame sequences. Some clones are absent from its copies; in checked studies, under half trace to an unresolved V gene, and the reason for the others is unknown. The sample includes about 150,000 clones, with roughly 82% observed a single time. Nearly 3.5% of the sample is in the top ten clones. Sequenced: PBMCs. The receptors were sampled from a male donor in good health and CMV-seronegative.

The rearrangement uses TRBV29-1 and TRBJ2-1; a weak D match, TRBD1 (6 bases). In germline, CDR1 is SQVTM, CDR2 ANQGSEA. V lost 7 bases and J 0 bases, leaving 16 bases between the germline ends. The length of the CDR3 is 15 residues. CDR3 sequence (DNA): TGCAGCGCGCAACAAGGGGGTACCTCCTACAATGAGCAGTTCTTC. As protein: CSAQQGGTSYNEQFF.

The rearrangement links TRBV4-2 to TRBJ2-7, with 10 positions matching TRBD2. V gave up 1 base and J gave up 12 bases; unmatched junction bases: 21. CDR1 and CDR2 from the germline V gene are LGHNA and YNFKEQ. The CDR3 consists of 18 residues. CDR3 sequence: CASSQVGSLGASGSGLYF. In DNA form, the CDR3 reads TGTGCCAGCAGCCAAGTTGGATCACTCGGGGCTAGCGGGAGTGGACTGTACTTC.

This clone has a single count. The chain's CDR3 is CATKDRGRSYEQYF. CDR3 bases: TGTGCCACCAAAGACAGGGGACGCTCCTACGAGCAGTACTTC. This sequence joins TRBV2 and TRBJ2-7; 8 bases are a match to TRBD1. This CDR3 region has 14 residues. Germline assignment: CDR1 SNHLY and CDR2 FYNNEI. V was pared by 10 bases and J by 0 bases, with 8 bases of the junction left unmatched.

The genes are TRBV29-1 and TRBJ1-2, with TRBD1 matching 9 bases. With 0 bases clipped from V and 4 bases from J, the junction kept 6 bases outside the gene matches. The CDR3 covers 15 residues. Germline V gene sequence: CDR1 SQVTM, CDR2 ANQGSEA. Here the CDR3 DNA reads TGCAGCGTTGAAGAGAACAGGGGGCGCCTCTATGGCTACACCTTC. Protein: CSVEENRGRLYGYTF.

This clone was observed a few times. This chain connects TRBV7-2 to TRBJ1-2; D is possibly TRBD1 (6 bases). Germline-derived CDR1 and CDR2 are SGHTA and FQGNSA. V was shortened by 6 bases and J by 4 bases, with 12 bases between the two germline ends. CDR3 length: 13 amino acids. DNA of the CDR3: TGTGCCAGCAGTCAGACAGGATTCTATGGCTACACCTTC. Translated: CASSQTGFYGYTF.

This sequence joins TRBV5-4 and TRBJ2-7; 7 nucleotides agree with TRBD1. The CDR3 has 15 amino acids. The germline V gene has CDR1 SGHNT and CDR2 YYREEE (reference sequence). V shed 1 base, J shed 5 bases, and the junction held 9 bases outside the gene matches. CDR3 DNA sequence: TGTGCCAGCAGCTTGTTAGGGGGCCACACCAACGAGCAGTACTTC. Its translation: CASSLLGGHTNEQYF.

This clone was found a few times. The gene calls are TRBV5-4 and TRBJ1-1; 7 bases align to TRBD1. Germline values: CDR1 SGHNT, CDR2 YYREEE (reference sequence). Unmatched junction bases numbered 13, after V lost 2 bases and J lost 0 bases. There are 18 residues in the CDR3. The CDR3 here is CASSFSRDSYRMNTEAFF. The CDR3 region has the DNA TGTGCCAGCAGCTTTTCGCGGGACAGCTATAGAATGAACACTGAAGCTTTCTTT.

CDR3 nucleotide sequence: TGCAGCGTTGAGTGGGGACTACCAGCCTACAATGAGCAGTTCTTC. Translating it yields CSVEWGLPAYNEQFF. V usage is TRBV29-1 and J usage is TRBJ2-1; 7 bases match TRBD2. Per germline, CDR1 SQVTM and CDR2 ANQGSEA. CDR3 length: 15 residues. J lost 2 bases, V lost 3 bases, and 7 bases had no gene match.

The count of this clone is one. V is TRBV14 and J is TRBJ2-5; D may be TRBD1 (6 bases). Per germline, CDR1 SGHDN and CDR2 FVKESK. Trimming took off 1 base at V and 1 base at J, with 16 bases between the two ends. The CDR3 consists of 17 residues. CDR3 residues: CASSQGAEWGRQETQYF. In DNA, the CDR3 is TGTGCCAGCAGCCAAGGGGCCGAGTGGGGGCGCCAAGAGACCCAGTACTTC.

This chain joins TRBV11-2 and TRBJ2-7; 10 nucleotides line up with TRBD2. Germline lookup yields CDR1 SGHAT and CDR2 FQNNGV. This CDR3 is 16 amino acids long. With 5 bases clipped from V and 0 bases from J, the junction kept 7 bases outside the gene matches. The DNA for the CDR3 is TGTGCCAGCAGCAACCTAGCGGGGGTTTACTCCTACGAGCAGTACTTC. Its protein is CASSNLAGVYSYEQYF. Filled out from reference TRBV11-2 and TRBJ2-7, the complete variable domain reads EAGVAQSPRYKIIEKRQSVAFWCNPISGHATLYWYQQILGQGPKLLIQFQNNGVVDDSQLPKDRFSAERLKGVDSTLKIQPAKLEDSAVYLCASSNLAGVYSYEQYFGPGTRLTVT.

V is TRBV5-4 and J is TRBJ2-7; D unclear. Germline V gene data show CDR1 as SGHNT and CDR2 as YYREEE (reference sequence). Trimming stripped 4 bases from V and 1 base from J, with 9 bases between. The CDR3 contains 13 residues. The CDR3 coding sequence is TGTGCCAGCAGCGTCGGGTCTTCCTACGAGCAGTACTTC. This encodes CASSVGSSYEQYF.

The chain uses TRBV28 and TRBJ2-1, with TRBD1 matching 7 bases. The CDR3 runs 16 residues. The trim removed 5 bases at V and 5 bases at J, leaving 12 bases unmatched. CDR1 is MDHEN and CDR2 is SYDVKM in the germline V gene. The DNA of the CDR3 is TGTGCCAGCAGTCCCTCCGGGACAGAGAGGGACAATGAGCAGTTCTTC. Its translation is CASSPSGTERDNEQFF.

The V call is TRBV28, the J call TRBJ1-1; D uncertain. Deletions cut 5 bases from V and 0 bases from J, with 13 bases between. CDR1 and CDR2 (germline): MDHEN, SYDVKM. This CDR3 is built from 15 residues. CDR3 nucleotide sequence: TGTGCCAGCAGTCCCGGAGACCTTATGAACACTGAAGCTTTCTTT. Translated: CASSPGDLMNTEAFF.

This clone turned up a few times. The rearrangement links TRBV10-3 to TRBJ2-7, with 9 nucleotides matching TRBD2. The CDR3 sequence is 15 residues long. CDR1 and CDR2 from the germline V gene are ENHRY and SYGVKD. The J segment lost 4 bases and the V segment lost 3 bases, leaving 7 bases of the junction unmatched. The DNA for the CDR3 is TGTGCCATCAGTGATGGGCGGGAGGGCCCGTACGAGCAGTACTTC. This codes for CAISDGREGPYEQYF.

V is TRBV7-9 and J is TRBJ2-5; the match to TRBD2 covers 12 bases. The DNA end is a closer match to TRBJ2-7, so the J assignment may be wrong. The CDR3 consists of 17 residues. Germline assignment: CDR1 SEHNR and CDR2 FQNEAQ (reference sequence). The CDR3 DNA follows: TGTGCCAGCTCTGGGACTAGCGGGTCAATATACTCCTACGAGCAGTACTTC. This sequence encodes CASSGTSGSIYSYEQYF.

The chain uses TRBV6-5 and TRBJ1-5, with a possible D match to TRBD1 (6 bases). The CDR3 contains 16 residues. Trimming took off 0 bases at V and 2 bases at J, with 11 bases between the two ends. Germline loops: CDR1 MNHEY, CDR2 SVGAGI. The CDR3 protein is CASSYSIPGGNQPQHF. CDR3 DNA sequence: TGTGCCAGCAGTTACTCGATCCCAGGGGGCAATCAGCCCCAGCATTTT.

This chain links TRBV28 with TRBJ2-5; 8 bases align to TRBD2. V dropped 4 bases and J dropped 4; count of bases not matched to a gene: 14. Germline lookup yields CDR1 MDHEN and CDR2 SYDVKM. The CDR3 is 17 residues long. Written as DNA, the CDR3 is TGTGCCAGCAGTTCCCCCAGCGCGGCGGGAGGCACAGAGACCCAGTACTTC. It specifies CASSSPSAAGGTETQYF.

The V and J genes are TRBV4-1 and TRBJ1-1; 9 bases map to TRBD1. Germline values: CDR1 MGHRA, CDR2 YSYEKL. After removal of 4 bases from V and 1 base from J, the junction contained 10 bases not matched to a gene. This CDR3 contains 17 residues. The DNA of the CDR3 is TGCGCCAGCAGCCCTCCCGAGGGACAGGGACAGAACACTGAAGCTTTCTTT. Translation gives CASSPPEGQGQNTEAFF.

The V and J genes are TRBV10-3 and TRBJ2-2; TRBD1 matches at 8 bases. Germline assignment: CDR1 ENHRY and CDR2 SYGVKD. With 4 bases clipped from V and 0 bases from J, the junction kept 7 bases outside the gene matches. This CDR3 comprises 17 residues. CDR3 nucleotide sequence: TGTGCCATCAGTGGGGGGACGGGACAGGCGAACACCGGGGAGCTGTTTTTT. This translates into CAISGGTGQANTGELFF.

In this sample, this clone turned up once. V usage is TRBV18 and J usage is TRBJ1-1, with TRBD1 identical over 9 bases. The CDR3 extends over 15 amino acids. The germline V gene has CDR1 KGHSH and CDR2 LQKENI. Trimming cost V 6 bases and J 4 bases; bases outside gene matches: 9. CDR3 coding DNA: TGTGCCAGCTCCTTTGGACAGGGGAGGGGCACTGAAGCTTTCTTT. It translates to CASSFGQGRGTEAFF.

The chain links TRBV19 to TRBJ1-2; tentatively, D is TRBD1 (6 bases). This CDR3 comprises 14 residues. Germline V CDR1 and CDR2: LNHDA, SQIVND (reference sequence). Trimming shortened V by 6 bases and J by 4 bases, and 15 bases separated the two germline ends. The CDR3 loop is CASSRGWGSYGYTF. For the CDR3, the DNA is TGTGCCAGTAGCAGGGGATGGGGTAGCTATGGCTACACCTTC. The entire variable domain, with the rest obtained from reference TRBV19 and TRBJ1-2, is as follows: DGGITQSPKYLFRKEGQNVTLSCEQNLNHDAMYWYRQDPGQGLRLIYYSQIVNDFQKGDIAEGYSVSREKKESFPLTVTSAQKNPTAFYLCASSRGWGSYGYTFGSGTRLTVV.

V usage is TRBV7-3 and J usage is TRBJ2-5, with 9 nucleotides matching TRBD1. This CDR3 comprises 16 residues. V gave up 3 bases and J gave up 5 bases; unmatched junction bases: 10. Germline V lookup: CDR1 SGHTA, CDR2 FQGTGA. In DNA, the CDR3 is TGTGCCAGCAGCTTGGGGACACAGGGGGCGGGGGAGACCCAGTACTTC. Its protein product is CASSLGTQGAGETQYF. Full variable domain (rest looked up from reference TRBV7-3 and TRBJ2-5): GAGVSQTPSNKVTEKGKYVELRCDPISGHTALYWYRQSLGQGPEFLIYFQGTGAADDSGLPNDRFFAVRPEGSVSTLKIQRTERGDSAVYLCASSLGTQGAGETQYFGPGTRLLVL.

This clone was detected once. This rearrangement joins TRBV4-2 to TRBJ2-2; 9 bases are shared with TRBD2. The germline CDR1 and CDR2 sequences are LGHNA and YNFKEQ. The CDR3 is 17 residues long. V lost 2 bases, J lost 5 bases, and 9 bases stayed unmatched. CDR3 nucleotide sequence: TGTGCCAGCAGCCAACAAAGGACTAGCGATGGTACCGGGGAGCTGTTTTTT. Translation: CASSQQRTSDGTGELFF.

The genes are TRBV6-5 and TRBJ1-5; tentative D call: TRBD1 (5 bases). CDR1 and CDR2 from the germline V gene are MNHEY and SVGAGI. V was cut by 5 bases and J by 4 bases, with 12 bases left in between. CDR3 length equals 14 residues. The CDR3 coding sequence is TGTGCCAGCAGTCGCCGACAGTCTAATCAGCCCCAGCATTTT. This codes for CASSRRQSNQPQHF.

The CDR3 DNA sequence: TGTGCCAGCAGTTTCGGGGACAGGGGCTACGAGCAGTACTTC. Its protein product is CASSFGDRGYEQYF. The rearrangement uses TRBV28 and TRBJ2-5, with 10 bases identical to TRBD1. The end of the DNA aligns better with TRBJ2-7, so the J call may be wrong. The CDR3 contains 14 residues. CDR1 and CDR2 (germline): MDHEN, SYDVKM.

This sequence joins TRBV18 and TRBJ2-1, with D perhaps TRBD2 (5 bases). The V gene's germline CDR1 is KGHSH and CDR2 LQKENI. The CDR3 is 15 residues long. V was clipped by 2 bases and J by 7 bases, with 15 bases between them. Here the CDR3 reads CASSPYSDPRNEQFF. CDR3 nucleotides: TGTGCCAGCTCACCATATAGCGACCCGAGGAATGAGCAGTTCTTC.

This chain joins TRBV7-2 and TRBJ1-5, with 11 bases lining up with TRBD1. Germline V CDR1 and CDR2: SGHTA, FQGNSA. V shed 4 bases, J shed 7 bases, and the junction held 6 bases outside the gene matches. The CDR3 has 15 amino acids. CDR3 amino acids: CASSSGTGGLQPQHF. CDR3 bases: TGTGCCAGCAGCTCTGGGACAGGGGGTCTCCAGCCCCAGCATTTT.

The chain employs TRBV5-1 and TRBJ2-1; 11 nucleotides match TRBD1. V shed 4 bases, J shed 0 bases, and the junction held 3 bases outside the gene matches. Per the germline V gene, CDR1 is SGHRS and CDR2 is YFSETQ. The CDR3 consists of 16 residues. The CDR3, as DNA: TGCGCCAGCAGCCCGGGACAGGGGGGCTCCTACAATGAGCAGTTCTTC. Amino acids: CASSPGQGGSYNEQFF.